A single sample gave rise to the 14 T cell receptor beta chains below, sequenced in a study of beta chain features in type 1 diabetes. The entirety of the isolated RNA underwent reverse transcription, so expressed TCRB transcripts were sequenced. Method: immunoSEQ multiplex PCR; TCRdb's copy keeps in-frame clones and lacks some. The profile shows about 290,000 clones, around 7.3% of them singletons. Sequencing used central memory CD4+ T cells from blood. These receptors were taken from a woman in her late teens or twenties in good health.

A few counts support this clone. This chain joins TRBV18 and TRBJ1-5, with D possibly TRBD1 on 6 matching bases. V lost 5 bases, J lost 3 bases, and 14 bases lay in between. CDR1 is KGHSH and CDR2 is LQKENI in the germline V gene. CDR3 length: 15 amino acids. The CDR3 DNA follows: TGTGCCAGCTCAAAGGACAGTTCCTCCAATCAGCCCCAGCATTTT. Translating it yields CASSKDSSSNQPQHF.

This clone was recorded a few times. The chain has TRBV2 and TRBJ2-7; the D gene is possibly TRBD1 (5 bases). Trimming cost V 3 bases and J 4 bases, with 13 bases left between them. CDR1 and CDR2 from the germline V gene are SNHLY and FYNNEI. This CDR3 is 14 amino acids long. The CDR3 region is CASSEQGEFYEQYV. The CDR3 nucleotides read TGTGCCAGCAGTGAGCAGGGCGAGTTTTACGAGCAGTACGTC.

A few counts support this clone. This sequence joins TRBV5-6 and TRBJ2-7; D remains ambiguous. V was cut by 4 bases and J by 5 bases, with 13 bases left in between. The CDR3 spans 13 residues. CDR1 and CDR2 from the germline V gene are SGHDT and YYEEEE. The CDR3 spells CASSASYEHEQYF. The DNA for the CDR3 is TGTGCCAGCAGCGCCAGTTATGAGCACGAGCAGTACTTC.

This clone was detected a few times. The chain carries TRBV7-8 and TRBJ2-7; either TRBD1 or TRBD2 may supply D (6 bases each). CDR1 is SGHVS and CDR2 is FQNEAQ in the germline V gene. The CDR3 loop spans 15 amino acids. V dropped 0 bases and J dropped 0 bases, with 9 bases sitting between them. CDR3 region: CASSLAGGYSYEQYV. The CDR3 nucleotides are TGTGCCAGCAGCTTAGCGGGGGGCTACTCCTACGAGCAGTACGTC.

This clone was counted between two and nine times. V usage is TRBV7-9 and J usage is TRBJ2-5; the match to TRBD1 covers 8 bases. CDR1 is SEHNR, CDR2 FQNEAQ, per germline (reference sequence). The trim removed 7 bases at V and 5 bases at J, leaving 9 bases unmatched. This CDR3 spans 14 amino acids. CDR3 in DNA: TGTGCCAGCACCCCCAGGGGGCAAGGCGAGACCCAGTACTTC. Its translation: CASTPRGQGETQYF.

CDR3 sequence: CASSGGGREYYGYTF. DNA for the CDR3: TGTGCCAGCAGTGGGGGAGGCAGGGAGTACTATGGCTACACCTTC. The J gene is TRBJ1-2, the V gene TRBV25-1; possibly TRBD1 for D (5 bases). This CDR3 spans 15 amino acids. Germline V CDR1 and CDR2: MGHDK, SYGVNS. V was clipped by 4 bases and J by 3 bases, with 15 bases between them.

This clone was seen only a few times. The gene calls are TRBV7-2 and TRBJ2-7; TRBD2 is a possible D gene (5 bases). This CDR3 region has 12 residues. V was pared by 3 bases and J by 6 bases, with 9 bases between. Germline V lookup: CDR1 SGHTA, CDR2 FQGNSA. CDR3 sequence: CASSFPGSEQYV. The CDR3 region has the DNA TGTGCCAGCAGCTTCCCGGGATCCGAGCAGTACGTC.

This clone was counted a few times. The chain carries TRBV11-1 and TRBJ2-2; D is unresolved. V shed 2 bases and J shed 2 bases, with 6 bases lying between them. Germline CDR1 reads SGHAT; CDR2 reads FQDESV (reference sequence). This CDR3 is built from 14 residues. The CDR3 DNA follows: TGTGCCAGCAGCTTAAGTCCAAACACCGGGGAGCTGTTTTTT. Translating it yields CASSLSPNTGELFF.

This chain joins TRBV7-8 and TRBJ1-5; D call uncertain. CDR3 length: 15 residues. V gave up 0 bases and J gave up 3 bases, with 9 bases separating them. The germline CDR1 and CDR2 sequences are SGHVS and FQNEAQ. CDR3 residues: CASSLAPVINQPQHF. The CDR3 nucleotides are TGTGCCAGCAGCTTAGCGCCGGTTATCAATCAGCCCCAGCATTTT.

The gene calls are TRBV5-1 and TRBJ2-5; D is perhaps TRBD1 (6 bases). Per germline, CDR1 SGHRS and CDR2 YFSETQ. The CDR3 is made up of 14 amino acids. V dropped 4 bases and J dropped 3 bases, with 13 bases sitting between them. The DNA for the CDR3 is TGCGCCAGCAGCGCCGGACAGCCTGAAGAGACCCAGTACTTC. Its protein is CASSAGQPEETQYF.

The chain recombines TRBV2 with TRBJ2-2; D not resolved. V lost 4 bases to trimming and J lost 4 bases, with 10 bases between them. This CDR3 has 14 amino acids. Germline CDR1 reads SNHLY; CDR2 reads FYNNEI. This CDR3 reads CASSVVGPTGELFF. CDR3 bases: TGTGCCAGCAGTGTAGTCGGCCCCACCGGGGAGCTGTTTTTT. The full variable domain, with the rest looked up from reference TRBV2 and TRBJ2-2, is EPEVTQTPSHQVTQMGQEVILRCVPISNHLYFYWYRQILGQKVEFLVSFYNNEISEKSEIFDDQFSVERPDGSNFTLKIRSTKLEDSAMYFCASSVVGPTGELFFGEGSRLTVL.

The chain is built from TRBV15 and TRBJ2-7; D may be TRBD1 or TRBD2 (5 bases each). Germline CDR1 reads LNHNV; CDR2 reads YYDKDF (reference sequence). V shed 1 base and J shed 1 base, with 17 bases lying between them. The CDR3 is 17 residues long. CDR3 in amino acids: CATSRGLWDEQSYEQYF. DNA for the CDR3: TGTGCCACCAGCAGAGGTTTATGGGACGAACAATCCTACGAGCAGTACTTC.

This clone was counted between two and nine times. The CDR3 loop is CASSRDSPHNYGYTF. The DNA of the CDR3 is TGCGCCAGCAGCCGGGACAGTCCCCATAACTATGGCTACACCTTC. The rearrangement joins TRBV5-1 to TRBJ1-2; 7 nucleotides align to TRBD1. The V gene's germline CDR1 is SGHRS and CDR2 YFSETQ. J was trimmed by 1 base and V by 4 bases; bases with no gene match: 7. This CDR3 is 15 amino acids long.

The CDR3 sequence is CASTHHRGRRVYEQYF. The CDR3 bases are TGTGCCAGCACCCACCACAGGGGCCGTCGGGTCTACGAGCAGTACTTC. This chain uses TRBV27 with TRBJ2-7, with 7 bases that match TRBD1. V was clipped by 7 bases and J by 3 bases; unmatched bases: 15. The length of the CDR3 is 16 residues. Per germline, CDR1 MNHEY and CDR2 SMNVEV (reference sequence).